Described below is a single T cell receptor beta chain sequence and its context. Generated by immunoSEQ multiplex PCR, the TCRdb table keeps only in-frame clones and is missing some. The sample holds 70,000 to 85,000 clones; 65% to 90% are singletons and the top ten take under 2.5%. These data come from a study of OX40 agonist ivuxolimab in advanced cancers. The CDR3 extends over 13 amino acids. CDR1 and CDR2 from the germline V gene are SGHTA and FQGNSA. V was trimmed by 2 bases and J by 4 bases, leaving 8 bases between them. Source: CD4+ or CD8+ T cells sorted from blood, taken in a trial of the OX40 agonist ivuxolimab. The rearrangement links TRBV7-2 to TRBJ2-5; D gene uncertain. The sequence was obtained from an adult with an advanced solid tumor such as melanoma, head and neck, liver or kidney cancer. CDR3 DNA sequence: TGTGCCAGCAGCTTACTACACTTAGAGACCCAGTACTTC. Its translation: CASSLLHLETQYF.